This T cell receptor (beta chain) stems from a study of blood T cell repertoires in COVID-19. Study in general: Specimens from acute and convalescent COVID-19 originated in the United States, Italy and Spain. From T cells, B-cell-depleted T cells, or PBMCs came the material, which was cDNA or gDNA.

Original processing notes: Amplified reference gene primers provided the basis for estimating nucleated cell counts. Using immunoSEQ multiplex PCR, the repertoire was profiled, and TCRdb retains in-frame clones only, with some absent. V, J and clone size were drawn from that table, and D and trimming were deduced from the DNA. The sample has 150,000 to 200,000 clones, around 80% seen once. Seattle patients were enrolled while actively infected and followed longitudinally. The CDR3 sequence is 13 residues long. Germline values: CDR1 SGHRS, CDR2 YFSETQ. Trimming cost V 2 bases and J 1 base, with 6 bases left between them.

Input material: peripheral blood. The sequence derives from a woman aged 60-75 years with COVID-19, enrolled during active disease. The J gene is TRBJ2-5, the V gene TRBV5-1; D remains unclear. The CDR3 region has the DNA TGCGCCAGCAGCTTTCGGTCCCAAGAGACCCAGTACTTC. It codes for CASSFRSQETQYF.